A selection of T cell receptor beta chains follows, all from one sample in a study of shared clonotypes between healthy human individuals. Assay used: immunoSEQ multiplex PCR; TCRdb lists only in-frame clones, some missing. The sample has fewer than 600,000 clones; approximately 77% are singletons. Sequencing was performed on PBMCs. The source of these receptors is a middle-aged woman in good health. Some clones in this sample may be carry-over from other donors' samples. CDR3s include the opening cysteine and the closing phenylalanine or tryptophan. A D gene is named only where the DNA matches it firmly. Clone size is shown for a subset of rows, as once, few, many or a class of expanded clone.

TRBV19	-	15	TRBJ1-5	-	TGTGCCAGTAGTATAGATCCCCAGGGAAATCAGCCCCAGCATTTT	CASSIDPQGNQPQHF
TRBV6-5	TRBD2	14	TRBJ2-5	once	TGTGCCAGCAGTGTGGGACTAGCTATGAAGACCCAGTACTTC	CASSVGLAMKTQYF
TRBV5-1	TRBD1	14	TRBJ2-7	-	TGCGCCAGCAGCTTGACAGGGGGTGAAAGGGAGCAGTACTTC	CASSLTGGEREQYF
TRBV5-5	-	16	TRBJ1-2	few	TGTGCCAGCAGCCCCTTAGCAGGGAGCCCTCCTTATGGCTACACCTTC	CASSPLAGSPPYGYTF
TRBV29-1	-	12	TRBJ2-3	-	TGCAGCGTTGAAGATGGGCCAGATACGCAGTATTTT	CSVEDGPDTQYF
TRBV28	-	16	TRBJ2-6	-	TGTGCCAGCAGTTTGAATAGCGTGGCTGGGGCCAACGTCCTGACTTTC	CASSLNSVAGANVLTF
TRBV4-3	-	17	TRBJ2-2	-	TGCGCCAGCAGCCAAGTAAGTCGAGGACCTAACACCGGGGAGCTGTTTTTT	CASSQVSRGPNTGELFF
TRBV2	-	14	TRBJ2-5	-	TGTGCCAGCAGTGAGTTGATAGTCGGGGAGACCCAGTACTTC	CASSELIVGETQYF
TRBV19	-	15	TRBJ1-2	-	TGTGCCAGTAGTAGCATTGTTGGGGTGCAGGTCGGCTACACCTTC	CASSSIVGVQVGYTF
TRBV5-4	TRBD1	15	TRBJ1-1	few	TGTGCCAGCAGCTTGGCAGGGGGCCTGAACACTGAAGCTTTCTTT	CASSLAGGLNTEAFF
TRBV15	-	14	TRBJ1-5	-	TGTGCCACCAGCAGAGCTCCTAGCAATCAGCCCCAGCATTTT	CATSRAPSNQPQHF
TRBV5-4	-	13	TRBJ1-5	-	TGTGCCAGCAGCATCGACACAGATCAGCCCCAGCATTTT	CASSIDTDQPQHF
TRBV18	-	12	TRBJ2-1	-	TGTGCCAGCTCGCCTGACAGTCGTGAGCAGTTCTTC	CASSPDSREQFF
TRBV2	TRBD1	15	TRBJ1-5	-	TGTGCCAGCAGTCTGGGACAGGGTGCTTACCAGCCCCAGCATTTT	CASSLGQGAYQPQHF
TRBV9	-	15	TRBJ2-1	-	TGTGCCAGCAGCGTAGATGGTGGGATCTACAATGAGCAGTTCTTC	CASSVDGGIYNEQFF
TRBV18	TRBD1	19	TRBJ1-2	-	TGTGCCAGCTCACCCCGGACAGGGGGCGAGGCTGGTTCCCGGTCCGGCTACACCTTC	CASSPRTGGEAGSRSGYTF
TRBV6-1	-	15	TRBJ2-2	-	TGTGCCAGCAGTGAAACGACGGGGAAAGTCGGGGAGCTGTTTTTT	CASSETTGKVGELFF
TRBV6-5	-	13	TRBJ1-6	-	TGTGCCAGCAAAGTGACCCGGAATTCACCCCTCCACTTT	CASKVTRNSPLHF
TRBV5-4	-	14	TRBJ2-3	-	TGTGCCAGCAGCTTGGATCTAGGTACAGATACGCAGTATTTT	CASSLDLGTDTQYF
TRBV27	TRBD1	17	TRBJ2-3	-	TGTGCCAGCAGTTCCGGGACAGGCCCGGGGGGCACAGATACGCAGTATTTT	CASSSGTGPGGTDTQYF
TRBV11-2	-	15	TRBJ2-7	-	TGTGCCAGCAGCCACCGAGGCAGGGGAGTAGGCGAGCAGTACTTC	CASSHRGRGVGEQYF
TRBV27	TRBD1	14	TRBJ2-7	-	TGTGCCAGCAGTTTATCGGGACAGGGACGCGAGCAGTACTTC	CASSLSGQGREQYF
TRBV5-1	-	13	TRBJ2-3	-	TGCGCCAGCAGCCTCGGTAGCGGTGATACGCAGTATTTT	CASSLGSGDTQYF
TRBV4-2	TRBD2	18	TRBJ2-3	-	TGTGCCAGCAGCCTCAAGGGGAACGTCGGCGGGAGGGGATATACGCAGTATTTT	CASSLKGNVGGRGYTQYF
TRBV7-9	-	15	TRBJ1-3	-	TGTGCCAGCAGCTGGACAGTCAGCTCTGGAAACACCATATATTTT	CASSWTVSSGNTIYF
TRBV6-1	TRBD1	16	TRBJ1-2	-	TGTGCCAGCAGTGACCCGGACAGGGTCTCCCTCGGTGGCTACACCTTC	CASSDPDRVSLGGYTF
TRBV30	TRBD1	16	TRBJ1-4	-	TGTGCCTGGAGTGTACATGTCGGGGACAGCAATGAAAAACTGTTTTTT	CAWSVHVGDSNEKLFF
TRBV29-1	TRBD2	13	TRBJ2-1	-	TGCAGCGTTGAAGGGGGGACTAGGAATGAGCAGTTCTTC	CSVEGGTRNEQFF
TRBV25-1	-	15	TRBJ2-1	-	TGTGCCAGCACCGACTGGAGTGGGGGGGCCAGTGAGCAGTTCTTC	CASTDWSGGASEQFF
TRBV28	-	15	TRBJ2-5	once	TGTGCCAGCAGTTTACTTGGGGGAAGACAAGAGACCCAGTACTTC	CASSLLGGRQETQYF
TRBV5-1	TRBD2	17	TRBJ2-5	-	TGCGCCAGCAGCTTGGTAGGGACTAGCGGGAGCGGAGAGACCCAGTACTTC	CASSLVGTSGSGETQYF
TRBV2	-	14	TRBJ1-2	-	TGTGCCAGCAGTGAAGGAAGGAGGGGCCCTGGCTACACCTTC	CASSEGRRGPGYTF
TRBV5-1	-	16	TRBJ2-1	-	TGCGCCAGCAGCTTGGAGCCAGGGAGCTCCTACAATGAGCAGTTCTTC	CASSLEPGSSYNEQFF
TRBV29-1	-	11	TRBJ2-5	-	TGCAGCGTTGCGGACGGAGCTACCCAGTACTTC	CSVADGATQYF
TRBV7-9	-	14	TRBJ2-7	-	TGTGCCAGCAGCTTTGGTTCCCAGGGTGACAAGCAGTACTTC	CASSFGSQGDKQYF
TRBV7-9	-	16	TRBJ1-4	-	TGTGCCAGCAGCTTAGTGGGGGCAGCCCCTTATGAAAAACTGTTTTTT	CASSLVGAAPYEKLFF